The clone carrying this T cell receptor (beta chain) was found many times. Newly diagnosed hyperthyroidism, duration under 2 months, in patients aged 18 to 65. The data derive from a study of T cells in Graves' hyperthyroidism and ophthalmopathy. J was trimmed by 6 bases and V by 4 bases; bases with no gene match: 12. CDR3 length: 16 amino acids. TCR beta CDR3 regions were amplified from RNA transcripts. The TCR CDR3 first-round RT-PCR relied on the HTBI primer set. TCRdb redid the calling of the multiplex PCR reads with MiXCR, one entry per CDR3 protein. The sample comprises approximately 600,000 distinct CDR3 sequences, 15% to 20% of which are singletons, and over 3.5% rests with the top ten.

The chain combines TRBV12-3 or TRBV12-4 with TRBJ2-7; 10 bases align to TRBD2. The source is a woman aged 30 to 39 with Graves' hyperthyroidism. The sequenced sample consisted of blood. CDR3 residues: CASSSLLAGVRGEQYF. In DNA, the CDR3 is TGTGCCAGCAGTTCTCTGCTAGCGGGAGTAAGGGGCGAGCAGTACTTC.